These T cell receptor beta chains were read from a single sample in a study of vaccination and CD4 T cells after COVID-19. In TCRdb, the PCR reads were re-called with MiXCR into one record per CDR3 protein. The repertoire has about 20,000 distinct CDR3 sequences, 55% of them found once; the top ten carry about 10%. No antigen has been assigned to these receptors. Sequencing was carried out using CD4+ T cells from blood, cultured in vitro. These receptors all come from a human donor who had recovered from COVID-19. Both conserved end residues are part of each CDR3. The order of the fields is clone size, D gene, J gene, V gene, CDR3 DNA, CDR3 protein. D genes are given only for firm matches. Size tells how often a clone was seen (once, few, many) or the class of an expanded clone, and some rows leave it out.

-	-	TRBJ1-3	TRBV4-1	TGCGCCAGCAGCCAAGGGGAGGGCTCATCCTACTCTGGAAACACCATATATTTT	CASSQGEGSSYSGNTIYF
-	-	TRBJ1-4	TRBV28	TGTGCCAGCAACCTTCAGGGTGACCTTGGTGAAAAACTGTTTTTT	CASNLQGDLGEKLFF
few	-	TRBJ1-5	TRBV20-1	TGCAGTGCTAGAGATCCAGGGAGCAATCAGCCCCAGCATTTT	CSARDPGSNQPQHF
-	-	TRBJ1-6	TRBV6-1	TGTGCCAGTACAGGGAGCTCCTATAATTCACCCCTCCACTTT	CASTGSSYNSPLHF
-	TRBD1	TRBJ1-2	TRBV27	TGTGCCAGCAGTTTCCGACCTGTGACAGGGAGCTATGGCTACACCTTC	CASSFRPVTGSYGYTF
-	TRBD2	TRBJ2-1	TRBV5-4	TGTGCCAGCAGCTTGGGGGTACGGCGGGAGGCCCCTTCATTTAATGAGCAGTTCTTC	CASSLGVRREAPSFNEQFF
few	-	TRBJ1-3	TRBV7-2	TGTGCCAGCAGCTTGTTGGCGAGCTCTGGAAACACCATATATTTT	CASSLLASSGNTIYF
few	-	TRBJ1-5	TRBV24-1	TGTGCCACCCAGGGGCGAGGGAATCAGCCCCAGCATTTT	CATQGRGNQPQHF
-	-	TRBJ1-1	TRBV20-1	TGCAGTGCTAGAGATTACGTCAGAAACACTGAAGCTTTCTTT	CSARDYVRNTEAFF
-	TRBD2	TRBJ2-5	TRBV7-9	TGTGCCAGCAGCTTACATTCCAGCGGGGGGGCCGGGAAGACCCAGTACTTC	CASSLHSSGGAGKTQYF
-	-	TRBJ2-3	TRBV11-3	TGTGCCAGCAGCTCCCGGTGGGCAGTACCAGATACGCAGTATTTT	CASSSRWAVPDTQYF
-	-	TRBJ1-2	TRBV11-1	TGTGCCAGCAGCTTAGCGCACCGGGACATTAACTATGGCTACACCTTC	CASSLAHRDINYGYTF
-	-	TRBJ2-2	TRBV2	TGTGCCAGCAGTGTCCTCGGACAGAACACCGGGGAGCTGTTTTTT	CASSVLGQNTGELFF
few	TRBD1	TRBJ1-5	TRBV20-1	TGCAGTGCTAGTCAAGGGACAGGGAGGAGTCAGCCCCAGCATTTT	CSASQGTGRSQPQHF
few	TRBD2	TRBJ2-5	TRBV6-1	TGTGCCAGCAGCCCGGGACTACCCCAAGAGACCCAGTACTTC	CASSPGLPQETQYF
-	-	TRBJ1-5	TRBV2	TGTGCCAGCACTCGGGGAGCGGGCGGAGGAAATCAGCCCCAGCATTTT	CASTRGAGGGNQPQHF
-	-	TRBJ2-5	TRBV27	TGTGCCAGCAGCCCGAGGGTCATCACCCGGAGGGGCCAAGAGACCCAGTACTTC	CASSPRVITRRGQETQYF
-	TRBD1	TRBJ2-7	TRBV12-3/TRBV12-4	TGTGCCAGCAGGGTACAGGGGGCATATGAGCAGTACTTC	CASRVQGAYEQYF
medium-sized	TRBD1	TRBJ2-2	TRBV2	TGTGCCAGCACCGACAGGGTGGCCGGTGTCACCGGGGAGCTGTTTTTT	CASTDRVAGVTGELFF
-	-	TRBJ2-3	TRBV11-2	TGTGCCAGCAGCCCCGAGGGTATGCAGTATTTT	CASSPEGMQYF
once	TRBD2	TRBJ2-2	TRBV20-1	TGCAGTGTCCAAACCGGGACTAGCCAAACCGGGGAGCTGTTTTTT	CSVQTGTSQTGELFF
few	-	TRBJ1-5	TRBV28	TGTGCCAGCAGTTTGTTACAGGGCAATCAGCCCCAGCATTTT	CASSLLQGNQPQHF
-	-	TRBJ2-2	TRBV14	TGTGCCAGCAGCCAAGGCGGCCTCATTCGCACCGGGGAGCTGTTTTTT	CASSQGGLIRTGELFF
-	-	TRBJ2-3	TRBV6-1	TGTGCCAGCAGTGATCTAGCGCGCCCTAGCACAGATACGCAGTATTTT	CASSDLARPSTDTQYF
-	-	TRBJ1-6	TRBV19	TGTGCCAGTAGTATAATGAAGCTGAGGACGGGGGTTGATTCACCCCTCCACTTT	CASSIMKLRTGVDSPLHF
-	TRBD2	TRBJ2-3	TRBV28	TGTGCCAGCAGGGTAGCGGGAGGGGTGGATACGCAGTATTTT	CASRVAGGVDTQYF
-	-	TRBJ2-5	TRBV12-3/TRBV12-4	TGTGCCAGCAGTATAAGAGAGACCCAGTACTTC	CASSIRETQYF
few	-	TRBJ1-2	TRBV2	TGTGCCAGCAGTGAGGGCTATGGCTACACCTTC	CASSEGYGYTF
-	TRBD2	TRBJ2-7	TRBV6-1	TGTGCCATCAGCCAGCAGCGGGGATACGAGCAGTACTTC	CAISQQRGYEQYF
-	TRBD1	TRBJ2-2	TRBV2	TGTGCCAGCAGGACAGGGTTCGAGGAGCTGTTTTTT	CASRTGFEELFF
-	TRBD2	TRBJ2-3	TRBV7-6	TGTGCCAGCAGCCAACATAGCGGGGGGCTCAGGGATACGCAGTATTTT	CASSQHSGGLRDTQYF
-	-	TRBJ2-1	TRBV7-9	TGTGCCAGCAGCTTAGCAGGGCATGGGGACAATGAGCAGTTCTTC	CASSLAGHGDNEQFF
-	-	TRBJ1-1	TRBV18	TGTGCCAGCTCTTTAGGGGGTCGCGGCACTGAAGCTTTCTTT	CASSLGGRGTEAFF
-	-	TRBJ2-1	TRBV25-1	TGTGCCAGCAGTGTTACCAGGGGTTACATGGTTTACAATGAGCAGTTCTTC	CASSVTRGYMVYNEQFF
-	-	TRBJ2-7	TRBV18	TGTGCCAGCTCACCACTCGGGGGAGGCTACGAGCAGTACTTC	CASSPLGGGYEQYF
-	-	TRBJ2-3	TRBV20-1	TGCAGTGCTAGAGGCTTACAGGGCCTACCCTCCACAGATACGCAGTATTTT	CSARGLQGLPSTDTQYF
-	-	TRBJ2-3	TRBV28	TGTGCCAGCAGCCAGGGGCGTGTCGCAGATACGCAGTATTTT	CASSQGRVADTQYF
few	-	TRBJ1-2	TRBV7-8	TGTGCCAGCAGCTTACCTGGGGGCCCGGAAGAGTTTCACTATGGCTACACCTTC	CASSLPGGPEEFHYGYTF
once	-	TRBJ2-1	TRBV7-3	TGTGCCAGCAGCTTAAGGCAGGGTGGCTACAATGAGCAGTTCTTC	CASSLRQGGYNEQFF
-	-	TRBJ2-7	TRBV2	TGTGCCAGCAGTATCCACTTCGAGCAGTACTTC	CASSIHFEQYF
-	TRBD1	TRBJ2-7	TRBV11-2	TGTGCCAGCAGCCCGCAACTACCGGGACAGGGGTATAAGTACGAGCAGTACTTC	CASSPQLPGQGYKYEQYF
-	-	TRBJ1-2	TRBV6-5	TGTGCCAGCAGCTACGCGGAGGGTAACTATGGCTACACCTTC	CASSYAEGNYGYTF
few	TRBD1	TRBJ1-2	TRBV20-1	TGCAGTGCTAACCAGGGACAGAGCTATGGCTACACCTTC	CSANQGQSYGYTF
-	-	TRBJ1-1	TRBV7-9	TGTGCCAGCAGCTTCGGACAGTTGAACACTGAAGCTTTCTTT	CASSFGQLNTEAFF